This T cell receptor beta chain was sequenced during a study of blood T cell repertoires in COVID-19. Germline V gene data show CDR1 as MNHEY and CDR2 as SMNVEV (reference sequence). V lost 5 bases, J lost 6 bases, and 29 bases lay in between. This CDR3 region has 19 residues. Profiling relied on immunoSEQ multiplex PCR, and the TCRdb table lists in-frame clones only, not all of them. Among fewer than 500,000 clones listed, around 91% were seen once. The V and J genes are TRBV27 and TRBJ2-1; D is perhaps TRBD2 (6 bases). The sequence derives from a man aged 25 to 40 who had recovered from COVID-19. Material: PBMCs or T cells enriched from blood (not recorded which). CDR3 amino acids: CASSHYTPLLAPTTNEQFF. As DNA, the CDR3 is TGTGCCAGCAGTCACTATACCCCCCTTCTAGCGCCAACGACCAATGAGCAGTTCTTC.